Listed below are T cell receptor beta chains from one sample, sequenced in a study of patients and donors after allogeneic stem cell transplantation. Each CDR3 protein is one row after TCRdb ran MiXCR on the RT-PCR reads. The sample has roughly 200,000 distinct CDR3 sequences, more than 35% seen once; the top ten hold 9.5% to 13%. The sequenced sample consisted of blood, either unsorted or a sorted T cell fraction (not recorded which). All receptors come from a human donor who was either an allogeneic HSCT recipient or a stem cell or donor lymphocyte infusion donor (not recorded which). It is not recorded whose cells these are; they may come from a transplant donor. Each CDR3 is given with its conserved first and last residue. A D gene is named only where the DNA matches it firmly. Part of the rows lack a size; the others show once, few, many or a class for expanded clones.

-	-	TRBV5-1	TRBJ1-6	TGCGCCAGCAGCTACAGGGATACCTATAATTCACCCCTCCACTTT	CASSYRDTYNSPLHF
-	TRBD2	TRBV27	TRBJ2-7	TGTGCCAGCAGTTTCTGGGGGGGTAGCAACGAGCAGTACTTC	CASSFWGGSNEQYF
few	TRBD1	TRBV10-3	TRBJ1-2	TGTGCCATCAGCTATCCGGGACAGGGCAACTATGGCTACACCTTC	CAISYPGQGNYGYTF
-	-	TRBV11-2	TRBJ2-5	TGTGCCAGCAGCACTCGACACGGCCAAGAGACCCAGTACTTC	CASSTRHGQETQYF
-	-	TRBV4-1	TRBJ2-7	TGCGCCAGCAGCCCCCGGGACGCCTACTCCTACGAGCAGTACTTC	CASSPRDAYSYEQYF
few	-	TRBV7-2	TRBJ1-2	TGTGCCAGCAGCCCGGTCGGGGGGAACTATGGCTACACCTTC	CASSPVGGNYGYTF
-	-	TRBV27	TRBJ1-2	TGTGCCAGCAGTCCTACCATCAACTATGGCTACACCTTC	CASSPTINYGYTF
few	-	TRBV9	TRBJ2-3	TGTGCCAGCAGCGTCACTCCCGCCGGGGACATCACAGATACGCAGTATTTT	CASSVTPAGDITDTQYF
-	-	TRBV5-1	TRBJ2-2	TGCGCCAGCAGCCTACGAACATTCGCCGGGGAGCTGTTTTTT	CASSLRTFAGELFF
-	TRBD2	TRBV6-5	TRBJ2-7	TGTGCCAGCAGTCCCAGCGGGGGAGGTTACGAGCAGTACTTC	CASSPSGGGYEQYF
-	-	TRBV2	TRBJ2-3	TGTGCCAGCAGTGAGGCGGGGGCCAACACAGATACGCAGTATTTT	CASSEAGANTDTQYF
-	TRBD1	TRBV10-3	TRBJ1-2	TGTGCCATCAGTGAGAATACGGGACAGACTCTTGCTAACTATGGCTACACCTTC	CAISENTGQTLANYGYTF
few	-	TRBV4-1	TRBJ1-1	TGCGCCAGCAGCCAAGCGGGGGCCCCTTCGAGTGAAGCTTTCTTT	CASSQAGAPSSEAFF
-	-	TRBV10-1	TRBJ2-1	TGCGCCAGCAGTAGAACCAATAGAGGGGCCCGCTACAATGAGCAGTTCTTC	CASSRTNRGARYNEQFF
-	-	TRBV12-3/TRBV12-4	TRBJ1-3	TGTGCCAGCAGCACTTTGACAGACTCTGGAAACACCATATATTTT	CASSTLTDSGNTIYF
-	TRBD1	TRBV5-6	TRBJ1-1	TGTGCCAGCAGTCCAGGGTCTAAGGGGGCTGGCACTGAAGCTTTCTTT	CASSPGSKGAGTEAFF
few	-	TRBV12-3/TRBV12-4	TRBJ1-5	TGTGCCAGCACCATGGGGAGGCATAGCAATCAGCCCCAGCATTTT	CASTMGRHSNQPQHF
-	-	TRBV18	TRBJ1-1	TGTGCCAGCTCACCACAGGAATTAGAGAACACTGAAGCTTTCTTT	CASSPQELENTEAFF
few	-	TRBV2	TRBJ1-5	TGTGCCAGCAGTGAAAGCCTGGAGCCCCAGCATTTT	CASSESLEPQHF
few	-	TRBV4-3	TRBJ1-3	TGCGCCAGCAGCCAAGATCCGAGAGCAGGCTCTGGAAACACCATATATTTT	CASSQDPRAGSGNTIYF
few	TRBD1	TRBV7-2	TRBJ1-2	TGTGCCAGCAGCCCCGGACAGGGTCTGGGCTACACCTTC	CASSPGQGLGYTF
few	-	TRBV5-1	TRBJ1-3	TGCGCCAGCAGCTCCGATTCGGGTGGAAACACCATATATTTT	CASSSDSGGNTIYF
-	-	TRBV5-1	TRBJ1-2	TGCGCCAGCAGCTTGAGCCCGGCCGGTGCCTATGGCTACACCTTC	CASSLSPAGAYGYTF
-	-	TRBV20-1	TRBJ2-3	TGCAGTGCTAGTAAGGTGGGATCCACAGATACGCAGTATTTT	CSASKVGSTDTQYF
-	-	TRBV10-3	TRBJ2-5	TGTGCCATCAGTGAGGGAGGGGGTGAGACCCAGTACTTC	CAISEGGGETQYF
few	-	TRBV5-1	TRBJ1-3	TGCGCCAGCAGCCTGGGGAGTCTCGGAAACACCATATATTTT	CASSLGSLGNTIYF
few	TRBD1	TRBV29-1	TRBJ2-5	TGCAGCGCCCGCCAGGGGGTCCAAGAGACCCAGTACTTC	CSARQGVQETQYF
-	-	TRBV7-9	TRBJ2-3	TGTGCCAGCGGAATAGCGCTGGGTTCGAACACAGATACGCAGTATTTT	CASGIALGSNTDTQYF
-	-	TRBV6-1	TRBJ1-5	TGTGCCAGCAGGTCCTCGTTGGGGAATCAGCCCCAGCATTTT	CASRSSLGNQPQHF
few	-	TRBV6-5	TRBJ1-6	TGTGCCAGCAGTTTCTATCACAGGGATGGTTCACCCCTCCACTTT	CASSFYHRDGSPLHF
-	-	TRBV29-1	TRBJ2-3	TGCAGCGTTGAAGATCGTGGCTCCACAGATACGCAGTATTTT	CSVEDRGSTDTQYF
few	-	TRBV21-1	TRBJ1-1	TGTGCCAGCAACTTGGACAGGGAGGGGAACACTGAAGCTTTCTTT	CASNLDREGNTEAFF
few	-	TRBV27	TRBJ1-5	TGTGCCAGCAGTCTAATACAGGGTGATCAGCCCCAGCATTTT	CASSLIQGDQPQHF
-	-	TRBV6-6	TRBJ1-2	TGTGCCAGCAGTTACACGACAGCTCATGGCTACACCTTC	CASSYTTAHGYTF
-	-	TRBV12-3/TRBV12-4	TRBJ1-2	TGTGCCAGCGGACCCCCAGAGCCTGCTAACTATGGCTACACCTTC	CASGPPEPANYGYTF
few	-	TRBV6-6	TRBJ1-3	TGTGCCAGCAGTTACCCCGGGAAGGAAAACACCATATATTTT	CASSYPGKENTIYF
once	-	TRBV6-1	TRBJ1-6	TGTGCCAGCAGTGCTTCCGTCCCCCCTTCACCCCTCCACTTT	CASSASVPPSPLHF
-	-	TRBV30	TRBJ1-3	TGTGCCTGGGGAGGGATTCAGAGCTCTGGAAACACCATATATTTT	CAWGGIQSSGNTIYF
few	-	TRBV6-1	TRBJ1-3	TGTGCCAGCAGGGACGAATTCTCTGGAAACACCATATATTTT	CASRDEFSGNTIYF
few	-	TRBV5-1	TRBJ2-3	TGCGCCAGCAGCAAGGGGGCGGGGGCCCGGACAGATACGCAGTATTTT	CASSKGAGARTDTQYF
-	-	TRBV5-1	TRBJ1-6	TGCGCCAGCAGCCCCATCCCCGGGGATAATTCACCCCTCCACTTT	CASSPIPGDNSPLHF
few	-	TRBV18	TRBJ1-1	TGTGCCAGCTCAGCTCATTGGAACACTGAAGCTTTCTTT	CASSAHWNTEAFF
few	TRBD1	TRBV12-3/TRBV12-4	TRBJ1-2	TGTGCCACCTCGAGGGCACAGGGGGCGCGAAACTATGGCTACACCTTC	CATSRAQGARNYGYTF
few	-	TRBV12-5	TRBJ1-2	TGTGCTAGTGGTTTGGACAGGGAATCCGCGGTCTATGGCTACACCTTC	CASGLDRESAVYGYTF
-	TRBD1	TRBV4-1	TRBJ1-2	TGCGCCAGCAGCCAGACAGGGGTGGGATGGGGCTACACCTTC	CASSQTGVGWGYTF
many	-	TRBV5-1	TRBJ1-1	TGCGCCAGCAGCTTGGGACGAGGGACTGAAGCTTTCTTT	CASSLGRGTEAFF
-	-	TRBV6-1	TRBJ2-7	TGTGCCAGCAGTGTTGGCCCACCCTACCGGGACCGCACCTACGAGCAGTACTTC	CASSVGPPYRDRTYEQYF
few	-	TRBV9	TRBJ1-6	TGTGCCAGCAGCCTTGACCCCCTTAATTCACCCCTCCACTTT	CASSLDPLNSPLHF
-	TRBD2	TRBV7-2	TRBJ2-1	TGTGCCAGCAGCTTAGTGGCTAGCGGGGGTTGGGATGAGCAGTTCTTC	CASSLVASGGWDEQFF
-	-	TRBV7-2	TRBJ1-1	TGTGCCAGCAGCTCGGTGGGACAGAACACTGAAGCTTTCTTT	CASSSVGQNTEAFF
few	-	TRBV5-1	TRBJ1-1	TGCGCCAGCACCCCAGGGGCCGGCACTGAAGCTTTCTTT	CASTPGAGTEAFF
few	-	TRBV6-2/TRBV6-3	TRBJ1-2	TGTGCCAGCAGTCATCGACCCAACTTTGGCTACACCTTC	CASSHRPNFGYTF
-	-	TRBV19	TRBJ1-6	TGTGCCAGTAGTGCCACCGGGACGTTGAATTCACCCCTCCACTTT	CASSATGTLNSPLHF